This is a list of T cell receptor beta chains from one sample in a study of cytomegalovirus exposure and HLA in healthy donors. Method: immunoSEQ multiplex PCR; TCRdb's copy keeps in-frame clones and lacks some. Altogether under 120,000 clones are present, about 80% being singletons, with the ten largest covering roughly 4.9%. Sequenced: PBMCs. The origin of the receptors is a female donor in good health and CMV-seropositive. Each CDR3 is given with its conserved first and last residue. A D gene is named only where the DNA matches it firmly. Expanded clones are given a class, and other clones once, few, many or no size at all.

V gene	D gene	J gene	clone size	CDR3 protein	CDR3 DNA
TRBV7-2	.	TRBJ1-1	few	CASSSQPGVTEAFF	TGTGCCAGCAGCTCCCAGCCAGGGGTCACTGAAGCTTTCTTT
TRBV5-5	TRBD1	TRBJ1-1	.	CASIAGTGLGNTEAFF	TGTGCCAGCATTGCCGGGACAGGCTTGGGGAACACTGAAGCTTTCTTT
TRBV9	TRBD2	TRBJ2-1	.	CASSVEGGLAGGEQFF	TGTGCCAGCAGCGTAGAGGGGGGACTAGCGGGAGGTGAGCAGTTCTTC
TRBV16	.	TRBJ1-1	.	CASSQWLDTEAFF	TGTGCCAGCAGCCAATGGCTCGACACTGAAGCTTTCTTT
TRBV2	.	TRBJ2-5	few	CASSTGTGPGTQYF	TGTGCCAGCAGTACCGGGACTGGTCCGGGGACCCAGTACTTC
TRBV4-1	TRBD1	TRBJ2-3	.	CASSQTGTGEADTQYF	TGCGCCAGCAGCCAAACCGGGACAGGGGAAGCAGATACGCAGTATTTT
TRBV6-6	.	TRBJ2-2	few	CASSYSGGGELFF	TGTGCCAGCAGTTACTCGGGGGGCGGGGAGCTGTTTTTT
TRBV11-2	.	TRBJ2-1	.	CASSLDLGGIYNEQFF	TGTGCCAGCAGCTTAGATCTCGGCGGGATCTACAATGAGCAGTTCTTC
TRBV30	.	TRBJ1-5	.	CAWTSSSNQPQHF	TGTGCCTGGACGTCCTCTAGCAATCAGCCCCAGCATTTT
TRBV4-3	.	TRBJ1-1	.	CASSQEPRYPTEAFF	TGCGCCAGCAGCCAAGAGCCCAGATACCCCACTGAAGCTTTCTTT
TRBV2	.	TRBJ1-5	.	CASSTTAGAPGQPQHF	TGTGCCAGCAGCACCACCGCAGGGGCCCCCGGGCAGCCCCAGCATTTT
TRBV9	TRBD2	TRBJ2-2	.	CASSPRGAGGGELFF	TGTGCCAGCAGCCCCCGCGGAGCGGGGGGCGGGGAGCTGTTTTTT
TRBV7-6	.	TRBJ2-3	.	CASSLMTPPSTDTQYF	TGTGCCAGCAGCTTGATGACTCCTCCTAGCACAGATACGCAGTATTTT
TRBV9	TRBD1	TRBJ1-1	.	CASSARQGANTEAFF	TGTGCCAGCAGCGCCCGACAGGGCGCGAACACTGAAGCTTTCTTT
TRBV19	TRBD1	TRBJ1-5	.	CASSIRTGYQPQHF	TGTGCCAGTAGTATCCGGACAGGGTATCAGCCCCAGCATTTT
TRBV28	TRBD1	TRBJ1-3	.	CASSQPPGGFSGNTIYF	TGTGCCAGCAGCCAACCTCCAGGGGGGTTCTCTGGAAACACCATATATTTT
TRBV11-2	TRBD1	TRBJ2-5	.	CASSLGQGGETQYF	TGTGCCAGCAGCCTCGGACAGGGGGGAGAGACCCAGTACTTC
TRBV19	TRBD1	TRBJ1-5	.	CASSTVGTANQPQHF	TGTGCCAGTAGTACCGTTGGGACAGCTAATCAGCCCCAGCATTTT
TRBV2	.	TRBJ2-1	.	CASSAPRGSYNEQFF	TGTGCCAGCAGCGCTCCAAGGGGATCCTACAATGAGCAGTTCTTC
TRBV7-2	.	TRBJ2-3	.	CASSRLAQNTQYF	TGTGCCAGCAGCCGCCTAGCGCAAAATACGCAGTATTTT
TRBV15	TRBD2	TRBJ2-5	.	CATSRDSGRETQYF	TGTGCCACCAGCAGAGATAGCGGGAGAGAGACCCAGTACTTC
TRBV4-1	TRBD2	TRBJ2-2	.	CASSHGLTGTSGSTGELFF	TGCGCCAGCAGCCACGGTCTCACAGGGACTAGCGGAAGCACCGGGGAGCTGTTTTTT
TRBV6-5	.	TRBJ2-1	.	CASTTASAAYNEQFF	TGTGCCAGCACCACCGCCTCGGCGGCCTACAATGAGCAGTTCTTC
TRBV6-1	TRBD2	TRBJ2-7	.	CASSTWGGGQYF	TGTGCCAGCAGTACATGGGGCGGGGGGCAGTACTTC
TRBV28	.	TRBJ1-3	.	CASSLGGTAGNTIYF	TGTGCCAGCAGTTTAGGCGGGACTGCTGGAAACACCATATATTTT
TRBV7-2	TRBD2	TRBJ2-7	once	CASREDLRLYEQYF	TGTGCCAGCCGGGAGGACCTCAGGCTCTACGAGCAGTACTTC
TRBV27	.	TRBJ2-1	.	CASSIVVRGEQFF	TGTGCCAGCAGTATAGTAGTGCGGGGTGAGCAGTTCTTC
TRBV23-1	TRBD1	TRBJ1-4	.	CASSQSLRGQIGSEKLFF	TGCGCCAGCAGTCAATCGCTGAGGGGGCAAATAGGAAGTGAAAAACTGTTTTTT
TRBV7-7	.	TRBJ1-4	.	CASSLGGRPGEKLFF	TGTGCTAGCAGCTTGGGGGGGCGCCCGGGAGAAAAACTGTTTTTT